The clone carrying this T cell receptor (beta chain) was picked up a small number of times. These data originate in a study of cytomegalovirus exposure and HLA in healthy donors. PCR involved 60 Vbeta and 13 Jbeta primers. Only in-frame clones appear in the TCRdb table, and some are missing; sequencing was by immunoSEQ multiplex PCR. The sample consists of over 150,000 clones, 80% of them appearing once. Trimming removed 4 bases at V and 1 base at J, with 13 bases between. Germline V gene sequence: CDR1 SGDLS, CDR2 YYNGEE. The CDR3 is 15 residues long. The origin of this receptor is a man aged 25 to 45 in good health and CMV-seropositive. The genes are TRBV9 and TRBJ2-3, with unresolved D. The sample was PBMCs. CDR3 nucleotides: TGTGCCAGCAGCCTCTCTCCTCAGGGCACAGATACGCAGTATTTT. It codes for CASSLSPQGTDTQYF.